The 5 T cell receptor beta chains in this list originate from one sample, sequenced in a study of T cells after yellow fever vaccination. TCRdb re-derived calls from the 5' RACE reads in MiXCR, one entry per CDR3 protein. This repertoire shows some 240,000 distinct CDR3 sequences, about 3.9% found once; its top ten account for around 19%. Specimen: PBMCs, collected 15 days after the yellow fever booster vaccination. All receptors derive from a young man who received the YFV17D yellow fever vaccine.

This clonotype was observed many times. The chain is built from TRBV4-2 and TRBJ1-1; no reliable D call. Trimming took 4 bases from V and 0 from J, leaving 15 bases between them. This CDR3 comprises 16 residues. Germline V gene sequence: CDR1 LGHNA, CDR2 YNFKEQ. The CDR3 DNA reads as TGTGCCAGCAGCCCGAATTCGGCGCAAATGAACACTGAAGCTTTCTTT. Protein sequence: CASSPNSAQMNTEAFF.

In its sample, this clonotype was seen many times. The V call is TRBV7-3, the J call TRBJ1-1, with D maybe TRBD1 (6 bases). Trimming cost V 5 bases and J 5 bases, with 24 bases left between them. Germline CDR1 is SGHTA and CDR2 is FQGTGA. The CDR3 is 17 amino acids. The DNA of the CDR3 is TGTGCCAGCAGCATCCGGGACCCACTCAGGGGATGGACTGAAGCTTTCTTT. It is translated as CASSIRDPLRGWTEAFF.

In this sample, this clonotype turned up a few times. The chain has TRBV6-1 and TRBJ2-5; D not resolved. CDR1 is MNHNS, CDR2 SASEGT, per germline. This CDR3 region has 11 residues. The germline V and J ends were trimmed by 6 bases and 5 bases, with 7 bases remaining between them. CDR3 coding DNA: TGTGCCAGCAGAATCGGCGAGACCCAGTACTTC. Its protein product is CASRIGETQYF.

The chain has TRBV4-3 and TRBJ2-1; D gene ambiguous. V was pared by 2 bases and J by 12 bases, with 20 bases between. The CDR3 spans 15 residues. Germline V gene data show CDR1 as LGHNA and CDR2 as YSLEER. The CDR3 spells CASSQILALGMGQFF. The CDR3 DNA is TGCGCCAGCAGCCAAATCTTAGCCCTAGGGATGGGGCAGTTCTTC.

This clonotype was seen ten or more times. The rearrangement uses TRBV4-2 and TRBJ1-4, with TRBD1 identical over 7 bases. The CDR3 is 16 amino acids. After removal of 1 base from V and 4 bases from J, the junction contained 6 bases not matched to a gene. From germline, CDR1 is LGHNA and CDR2 YNFKEQ. The CDR3 spells CASSQGSGTVNEKLFF. CDR3 in DNA: TGTGCCAGCAGCCAAGGCTCCGGGACAGTTAATGAAAAACTGTTTTTT.